The 23 T cell receptor beta chains presented below share a single source sample, sequenced in a study of T cell responses to AZD1222 COVID-19 vaccine. Here immunoSEQ multiplex PCR was the method, and the copy in TCRdb shows in-frame clones only, minus some. The sample records around 89,000 clones, roughly 93% being singletons. Sequencing used peripheral blood, obtained on day 0 of AZD1222 vaccination. The receptors shown here come from an adult in good health.

The J gene is TRBJ1-2, the V gene TRBV7-9, with D possibly being TRBD1 (5 bases). The CDR3 has 15 residues. Trimming left V 5 bases short and J 1 base short, with 14 bases between. CDR1 SEHNR and CDR2 FQNEAQ come from the germline V gene (reference sequence). The DNA of the CDR3 is TGTGCCAGCAGCCTAGGGACGGCGGGTAACTATGGCTACACCTTC. Its translation is CASSLGTAGNYGYTF.

The chain is built from TRBV18 and TRBJ1-6; a possible D gene is TRBD1 (6 bases). V lost 3 bases and J 9 bases, leaving 15 bases between the germline ends. The CDR3 is 15 residues long. Looked up from germline, CDR1 is KGHSH and CDR2 is LQKENI. The CDR3 DNA reads as TGTGCCAGCTCACCCAACAGGGTTGAGGGTTCACCCCTCCACTTT. Translating it yields CASSPNRVEGSPLHF. The full variable domain, its missing parts supplied by reference TRBV18 and TRBJ1-6, is NAGVMQNPRHLVRRRGQEARLRCSPMKGHSHVYWYRQLPEEGLKFMVYLQKENIIDESGMPKERFSAEFPKEGPSILRIQQVVRGDSAAYFCASSPNRVEGSPLHFGNGTRLTVT.

The genes are TRBV5-1 and TRBJ1-1, with no clear D. The V end was cut by 4 bases, the J end by 7 bases, with 14 bases between. Germline assignment: CDR1 SGHRS and CDR2 YFSETQ. The CDR3 spans 13 residues. This CDR3 reads CASSPRTVNEAFF. CDR3 coding DNA: TGCGCCAGCAGCCCCCGGACTGTTAATGAAGCTTTCTTT.

V usage is TRBV19 and J usage is TRBJ1-3; 7 bases match TRBD1. Trimming took 6 bases from V and 0 from J; bases not matched to a gene: 5. CDR3 length: 15 amino acids. The germline gives CDR1 LNHDA, CDR2 SQIVND (reference sequence). CDR3 coding DNA: TGTGCCAGTAGCCGGGACAGCAGCTCTGGAAACACCATATATTTT. The encoded protein is CASSRDSSSGNTIYF.

This chain joins TRBV5-4 and TRBJ1-4, with no clear D. Deletions cut 4 bases from V and 0 bases from J, with 10 bases between. Germline-derived CDR1 and CDR2 are SGHNT and YYREEE (reference sequence). This CDR3 comprises 15 residues. The CDR3 loop is CASSPTAATNEKLFF. Written as DNA, the CDR3 is TGTGCCAGCAGCCCAACGGCTGCAACTAATGAAAAACTGTTTTTT.

V usage is TRBV5-4 and J usage is TRBJ1-4; D is undetermined. The V and J ends lost 4 bases and 7 bases respectively, with 11 bases between them. CDR1 and CDR2 (germline): SGHNT, YYREEE (reference sequence). This CDR3 comprises 13 residues. This CDR3 is CASSPDLGEKLFF. Here the CDR3 DNA reads TGTGCCAGCAGCCCGGACTTGGGTGAAAAACTGTTTTTT.

The chain combines TRBV7-2 with TRBJ1-1, with unresolved D. Trimming took off 4 bases at V and 0 bases at J, with 15 bases between the two ends. CDR1 is SGHTA, CDR2 FQGNSA, per germline. The CDR3 is made up of 16 amino acids. CDR3 bases: TGTGCCAGCAGCTCCCCTCTATTGAACATGAACACTGAAGCTTTCTTT. Its translation: CASSSPLLNMNTEAFF.

In its sample, this clone was seen a few times. The chain uses TRBV12-3 or TRBV12-4 and TRBJ2-7; no firm D call. There are 12 residues in the CDR3. V was clipped by 3 bases and J by 3 bases, with 6 bases between them. The CDR3, as DNA: TGTGCCAGCAGTTTTAACATCTACGAGCAGTACTTC. Amino acids: CASSFNIYEQYF.

The gene calls are TRBV7-2 and TRBJ1-1; D is possibly TRBD1 (6 bases). CDR3 length: 14 residues. V shed 5 bases and J shed 2 bases, with 12 bases lying between them. CDR1 is SGHTA and CDR2 is FQGNSA in the germline V gene. In DNA, the CDR3 is TGTGCCAGCAGCCCTGGACAGTTAAACACTGAAGCTTTCTTT. Translated, it gives CASSPGQLNTEAFF. Variable domain in full (rest from reference TRBV7-2 and TRBJ1-1): GAGVSQSPSNKVTEKGKDVELRCDPISGHTALYWYRQSLGQGLEFLIYFQGNSAPDKSGLPSDRFSAERTGGSVSTLTIQRTQQEDSAVYLCASSPGQLNTEAFFGQGTRLTVV.

The chain employs TRBV6-1 and TRBJ2-7; D gene uncertain. CDR3 size: 13 residues. Germline lookup yields CDR1 MNHNS and CDR2 SASEGT. Between the trimmed V and J ends, which lost 3 bases and 3 bases, there was a span of 9 bases. This CDR3 reads CASSDLLYYEQYF. The CDR3 DNA reads TGTGCCAGCAGTGACCTCTTATACTACGAGCAGTACTTC.

V gene TRBV10-3 combines with J gene TRBJ1-1; D remains ambiguous. The V end lost 10 bases, the J end lost 7 bases, and 13 bases lay between the germline ends. This CDR3 contains 11 residues. Per the germline V gene, CDR1 is ENHRY and CDR2 is SYGVKD. The CDR3 sequence is CASAEEGEAFF. CDR3 DNA: TGTGCCAGCGCCGAGGAGGGTGAAGCTTTCTTT.

This chain joins TRBV5-5 and TRBJ1-3, with D perhaps TRBD1 (5 bases). The CDR3 sequence is 16 residues long. Trimming pared 0 bases from V and 2 bases from J, leaving 12 bases between. Germline-derived CDR1 and CDR2 are SGHKS and YYEKEE (reference sequence). CDR3 amino acids: CASSLARDPTGNTIYF. The DNA of the CDR3 is TGTGCCAGCAGCTTGGCCCGGGACCCAACTGGAAACACCATATATTTT.

This chain links TRBV5-1 with TRBJ2-1; D gene uncertain. CDR1 is SGHRS, CDR2 YFSETQ, per germline. V was cut by 4 bases and J by 0 bases, with 5 bases left in between. This CDR3 has 13 amino acids. The CDR3 protein is CASSESSYNEQFF. The CDR3 DNA reads TGCGCCAGCAGCGAGAGCTCCTACAATGAGCAGTTCTTC.

The V and J genes are TRBV19 and TRBJ1-1; tentatively, D is TRBD1 (5 bases). V was trimmed by 0 bases and J by 6 bases, leaving 23 bases between them. This CDR3 spans 18 amino acids. Germline assignment: CDR1 LNHDA and CDR2 SQIVND (reference sequence). In nucleotides, the CDR3 is TGTGCCAGTAGTATAGATGGGGCGATCAGGGCGGCAACACCTGAAGCTTTCTTT. Protein sequence: CASSIDGAIRAATPEAFF.

The chain recombines TRBV3-1 (or the pseudogene TRBV3-2) with TRBJ2-6, with 12 bases fitting TRBD1. The germline CDR1 and CDR2 sequences are LGHDT and YNNKEL (reference sequence). Trimming took 2 bases from V and 2 from J; bases not matched to a gene: 4. This CDR3 is 18 amino acids long. The CDR3 loop is CASSQRRDRGPGANVLTF. The CDR3 nucleotides are TGTGCCAGCAGCCAAAGAAGGGACAGGGGGCCTGGGGCCAACGTCCTGACTTTC.

This chain links TRBV6-5 with TRBJ1-1, with TRBD1 as a possible D gene (6 bases). V was trimmed by 6 bases and J by 1 base, leaving 9 bases between them. Germline assignment: CDR1 MNHEY and CDR2 SVGAGI. This CDR3 contains 13 residues. The CDR3 sequence is CASRQGTNTEAFF. The CDR3 DNA reads as TGTGCCAGCAGACAGGGAACGAACACTGAAGCTTTCTTT.

The V and J genes are TRBV4-1 and TRBJ2-3, with D perhaps matching TRBD2 (6 bases). CDR1 MGHRA and CDR2 YSYEKL come from the germline V gene. V dropped 5 bases and J dropped 5 bases, with 14 bases sitting between them. The CDR3 extends over 14 amino acids. The CDR3 spells CASSYTGEVDTQYF. DNA of the CDR3: TGCGCCAGCAGCTACACGGGGGAGGTAGATACGCAGTATTTT.

The rearrangement uses TRBV3-1 (or the pseudogene TRBV3-2) and TRBJ1-1; maybe TRBD1 (6 bases). V lost 0 bases to trimming and J lost 3 bases, with 14 bases between them. This CDR3 has 16 residues. Germline V gene lookup returns CDR1 LGHDT and CDR2 YNNKEL (reference sequence). The CDR3: CASSQEIRGWDTEAFF. For the CDR3, the DNA is TGTGCCAGCAGCCAAGAAATCAGGGGCTGGGACACTGAAGCTTTCTTT.

The V call is TRBV4-1, the J call TRBJ1-1; 8 nucleotides align to TRBD1. The V gene's germline CDR1 is MGHRA and CDR2 YSYEKL. The CDR3 sequence is 15 residues long. Trimming cost V 1 base and J 10 bases; bases outside gene matches: 11. The CDR3 here is CASSQVDRDGVGAFF. CDR3 DNA sequence: TGCGCCAGCAGCCAAGTGGACAGGGATGGAGTCGGAGCTTTCTTT.

This clone was detected only once. This rearrangement joins TRBV10-3 to TRBJ2-1, with 7 positions matching TRBD1. J lost 0 bases, V lost 7 bases, and 6 bases had no gene match. The CDR3 has 15 amino acids. Germline V gene lookup returns CDR1 ENHRY and CDR2 SYGVKD. CDR3 coding DNA: TGTGCCATCAAGGGACAGTCTAGCTCCTACAATGAGCAGTTCTTC. Protein: CAIKGQSSSYNEQFF.

This chain connects TRBV30 to TRBJ1-4; D ambiguous. The CDR3 totals 11 residues. The germline V gene has CDR1 GTSNPN and CDR2 SVGIG (reference sequence). V was clipped by 5 bases and J by 4 bases, with 5 bases between them. CDR3 region: CAWQFNEKLFF. CDR3 nucleotide sequence: TGTGCCTGGCAGTTTAATGAAAAACTGTTTTTT. The complete variable domain, with remaining parts taken from reference TRBV30 and TRBJ1-4, reads SQTIHQWPATLVQPVGSPLSLECTVEGTSNPNLYWYRQAAGRGLQLLFYSVGIGQISSEVPQNLSASRPQDRQFILSSKKLLLSDSGFYLCAWQFNEKLFFGSGTQLSVL.

This clone was observed at least ten times. This chain links TRBV7-9 with TRBJ1-2; D might be TRBD1 (6 bases). Germline V CDR1 and CDR2: SEHNR, FQNEAQ (reference sequence). Trimming removed 2 bases from V and 7 bases from J, with 14 bases in between. The CDR3 has 14 residues. CDR3 loop: CASSLRNTGSGYTF. CDR3 in DNA: TGTGCCAGCAGCTTAAGGAATACAGGGTCTGGCTACACCTTC.

V gene TRBV5-8 combines with J gene TRBJ1-1; 9 positions match TRBD1. The CDR3 is made up of 14 amino acids. The V gene's germline CDR1 is SGHTS and CDR2 YDEGEE. The V and J ends lost 3 bases and 9 bases, in that order; junction bases with no gene match: 9. The DNA of the CDR3 is TGTGCCAGCAGCTCCTGGACAGGGGTAACTCAAGCTTTCTTT. It encodes CASSSWTGVTQAFF.